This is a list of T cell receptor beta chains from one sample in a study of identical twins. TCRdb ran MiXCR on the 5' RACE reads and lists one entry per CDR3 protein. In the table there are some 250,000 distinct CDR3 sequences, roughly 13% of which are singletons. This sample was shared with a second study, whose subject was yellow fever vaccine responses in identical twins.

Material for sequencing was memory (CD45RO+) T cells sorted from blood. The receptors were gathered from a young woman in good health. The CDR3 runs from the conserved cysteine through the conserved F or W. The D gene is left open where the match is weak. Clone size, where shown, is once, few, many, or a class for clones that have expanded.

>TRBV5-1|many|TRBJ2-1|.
CASSLAGVNEQFF
TGCGCCAGCAGCTTGGCCGGGGTCAATGAGCAGTTCTTC
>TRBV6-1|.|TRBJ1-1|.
CASFRTVPSVAFF
TGTGCCAGTTTTCGGACGGTCCCTTCCGTGGCTTTCTTT
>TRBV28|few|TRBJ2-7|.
CASSLSWVGEQYF
TGTGCCAGCAGTTTATCTTGGGTGGGCGAGCAGTACTTC
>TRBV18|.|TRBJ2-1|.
CASSPGSSTNEQFF
TGTGCCAGCTCACCAGGGTCCTCAACCAATGAGCAGTTCTTC
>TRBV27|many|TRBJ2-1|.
CASSLRAGRRSYNEQFF
TGTGCCAGCAGTTTAAGAGCGGGCCGACGATCCTACAATGAGCAGTTCTTC
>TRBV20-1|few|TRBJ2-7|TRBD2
CSAPPLAGVILEQYF
TGCAGTGCACCCCCACTAGCGGGAGTAATTTTAGAGCAGTACTTC
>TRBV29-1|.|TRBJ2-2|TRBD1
CSVLDRGRGELFF
TGCAGCGTTCTAGACAGGGGGCGAGGGGAGCTGTTTTTT
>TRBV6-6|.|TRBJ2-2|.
CASSYSQGELFF
TGTGCCAGCAGTTACTCTCAGGGGGAGCTGTTTTTT
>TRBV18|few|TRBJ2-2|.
CASSPPSYTGELFF
TGTGCCAGCTCACCCCCCAGCTACACCGGGGAGCTGTTTTTT
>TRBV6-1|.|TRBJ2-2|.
CASWFSGELFF
TGTGCCAGCTGGTTCTCGGGGGAGCTGTTTTTT
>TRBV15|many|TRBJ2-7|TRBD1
CATGRTGIYEQYF
TGTGCCACGGGTCGGACAGGGATTTACGAGCAGTACTTC
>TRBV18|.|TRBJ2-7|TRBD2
CASSPGLDSYEQYF
TGTGCCAGCTCACCGGGACTAGATTCCTACGAGCAGTACTTC
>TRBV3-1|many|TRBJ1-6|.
CASSQDLFSPLHF
TGTGCCAGCAGCCAAGACCTCTTTTCACCCCTCCACTTT
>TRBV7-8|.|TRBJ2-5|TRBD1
CASSQRQGSQETQYF
TGTGCCAGCAGCCAGCGACAGGGGAGCCAAGAGACCCAGTACTTC
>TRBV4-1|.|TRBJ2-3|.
CASSQASDWSIEDTQYF
TGCGCCAGCAGCCAAGCCTCGGACTGGAGTATCGAGGATACGCAGTATTTT
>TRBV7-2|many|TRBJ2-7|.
CASSVNYEQYF
TGTGCCAGCAGCGTGAACTACGAGCAGTACTTC
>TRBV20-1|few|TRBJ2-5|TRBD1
CSASRQGLGVRETQYF
TGCAGTGCTAGTCGACAGGGGTTAGGGGTGCGAGAGACCCAGTACTTC
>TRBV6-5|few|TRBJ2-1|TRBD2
CASSYLAGGLSSYNEQFF
TGTGCCAGCAGTTATCTAGCGGGAGGGCTTAGCTCCTACAATGAGCAGTTCTTC
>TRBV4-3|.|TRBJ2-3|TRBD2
CASSVTSGSSTDTQYF
TGCGCCAGCAGCGTAACTAGCGGGAGCTCCACAGATACGCAGTATTTT
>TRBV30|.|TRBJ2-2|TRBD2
CAWSVLAGSTGELFF
TGTGCCTGGAGTGTACTAGCGGGATCGACCGGGGAGCTGTTTTTT
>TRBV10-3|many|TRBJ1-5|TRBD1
CAISPTGGGNQPQHF
TGTGCCATCAGTCCCACAGGGGGCGGCAATCAGCCCCAGCATTTT
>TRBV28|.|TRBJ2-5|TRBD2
CASSLETTSGKETQYF
TGTGCCAGCAGTTTAGAAACGACTAGCGGGAAAGAGACCCAGTACTTC
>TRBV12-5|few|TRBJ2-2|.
CASGFFSGGELFF
TGTGCTAGTGGTTTTTTCTCCGGCGGGGAGCTGTTTTTT
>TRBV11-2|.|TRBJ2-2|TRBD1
CASSPDLWQGVSTGELFF
TGTGCCAGCAGCCCAGATCTCTGGCAGGGGGTTAGCACCGGGGAGCTGTTTTTT
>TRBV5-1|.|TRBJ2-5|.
CASSLAKGNRETQYF
TGCGCCAGCAGCTTGGCAAAGGGGAATCGGGAGACCCAGTACTTC
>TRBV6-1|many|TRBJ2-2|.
CASTKWGGLDTGELFF
TGTGCCAGCACTAAATGGGGGGGGCTCGACACCGGGGAGCTGTTTTTT
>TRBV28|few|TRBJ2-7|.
CATIKSSYEQYF
TGTGCCACCATCAAGAGCTCCTACGAGCAGTACTTC
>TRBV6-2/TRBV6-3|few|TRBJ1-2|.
CASSYSGTNYGYTF
TGTGCCAGCAGTTATTCGGGCACTAACTATGGCTACACCTTC
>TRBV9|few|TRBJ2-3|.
CASSGGTSTDTQYF
TGTGCCAGCAGCGGGGGGACTAGCACAGATACGCAGTATTTT
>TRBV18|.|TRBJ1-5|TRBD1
CASSRTGGDQPQHF
TGTGCCAGCTCAAGGACAGGGGGCGATCAGCCCCAGCATTTT
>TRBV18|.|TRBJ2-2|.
CASSPDTTTGELFF
TGTGCCAGCTCACCGGACACGACCACCGGGGAGCTGTTTTTT
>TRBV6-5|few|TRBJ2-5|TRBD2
CASSYGPGGQETQYF
TGTGCCAGCAGTTACGGTCCGGGGGGCCAAGAGACCCAGTACTTC
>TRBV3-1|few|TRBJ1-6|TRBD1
CASTRGTGNNSPLHF
TGTGCCAGCACCCGCGGGACAGGGAATAATTCACCCCTCCACTTT
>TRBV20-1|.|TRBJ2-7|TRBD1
CSARDAELQGAVYEQYF
TGCAGTGCTAGAGATGCGGAGTTGCAGGGGGCAGTATACGAGCAGTACTTC
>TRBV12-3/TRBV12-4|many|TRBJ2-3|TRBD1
CASSLALAGTGGSGTDTQYF
TGTGCCAGCAGTTTAGCCCTCGCCGGGACAGGGGGCTCGGGCACAGATACGCAGTATTTT
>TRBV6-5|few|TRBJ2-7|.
CASSYSRGLYEQYF
TGTGCCAGCAGTTACTCGAGGGGCCTGTACGAGCAGTACTTC